This T cell receptor (beta chain) was observed in a study of early T cells in non-severe SARS-CoV-2 infection. Study summary: Chains were not paired, and sequencing was done on bulk RNA from unsorted whole blood. Overall study results and limits: Anti-spike CD8 specificities were favored by VDJdb matching, whose results missed private and CD4 specificities.

This clonotype was observed many times. Its antigen is not identified. Attachment of unique molecular identifiers was made to individual cDNA molecules. In TCRdb, the 5' RACE reads were re-called with MiXCR into one record per CDR3 protein. The data hold some 82,000 distinct CDR3 sequences, with around 6% observed a single time. Germline lookup yields CDR1 SGHTA and CDR2 FQGNSA. Trimming removed 11 bases from V and 8 bases from J; junction bases left unmatched: 8. The CDR3 length is 13 residues. The sample comprised whole blood. This chain links TRBV7-2 with TRBJ2-1; TRBD2 aligns across 11 bases. This TCR came from an adult who was a healthcare worker with PCR-confirmed SARS-CoV-2 infection or an uninfected control (not recorded which). This CDR3 reads CAGGLAGAHEQFF. CDR3 DNA sequence: TGTGCCGGAGGACTAGCGGGTGCTCATGAGCAGTTCTTC.